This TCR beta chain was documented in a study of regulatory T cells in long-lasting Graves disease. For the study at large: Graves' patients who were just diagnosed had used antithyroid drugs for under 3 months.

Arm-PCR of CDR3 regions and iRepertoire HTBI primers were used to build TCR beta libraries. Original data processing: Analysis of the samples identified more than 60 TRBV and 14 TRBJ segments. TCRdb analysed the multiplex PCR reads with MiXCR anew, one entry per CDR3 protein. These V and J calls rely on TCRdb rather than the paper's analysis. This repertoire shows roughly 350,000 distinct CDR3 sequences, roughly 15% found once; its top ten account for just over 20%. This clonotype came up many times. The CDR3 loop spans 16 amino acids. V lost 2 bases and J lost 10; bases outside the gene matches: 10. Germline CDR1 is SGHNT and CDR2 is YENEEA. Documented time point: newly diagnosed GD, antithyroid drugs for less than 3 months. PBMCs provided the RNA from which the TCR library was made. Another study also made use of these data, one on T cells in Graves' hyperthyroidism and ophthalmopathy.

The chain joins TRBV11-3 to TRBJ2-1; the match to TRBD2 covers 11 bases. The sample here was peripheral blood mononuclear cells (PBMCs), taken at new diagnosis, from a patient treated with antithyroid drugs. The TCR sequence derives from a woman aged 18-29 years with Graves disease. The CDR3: CASSLSGSGRAGEQFF. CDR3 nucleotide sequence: TGTGCCAGCAGCTTATCGGGTAGCGGGAGGGCCGGAGAGCAGTTCTTC. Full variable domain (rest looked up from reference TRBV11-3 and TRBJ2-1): EAGVVQSPRYKIIEKKQPVAFWCNPISGHNTLYWYLQNLGQGPELLIRYENEEAVDDSQLPKDRFSAERLKGVDSTLKIQPAELGDSAVYLCASSLSGSGRAGEQFFGPGTRLTVL.